Shown below are 30 T cell receptor beta chains from a single sample sequenced in a study of blood T cell repertoires in COVID-19. TCRdb's copy holds only in-frame clones and misses some; the assay was immunoSEQ multiplex PCR. This table holds 130,000 to 150,000 clones, roughly 90% found once. Sequenced: peripheral blood. The receptors shown here come from a man aged 50 to 60 with active or convalescent COVID-19.

The chain joins TRBV5-8 to TRBJ2-5; D might be TRBD2 (6 bases). V was shortened by 4 bases and J by 2 bases, with 18 bases between the two germline ends. Per germline, CDR1 SGHTS and CDR2 YDEGEE. The CDR3 is made up of 16 amino acids. As DNA, the CDR3 is TGTGCCAGCAGCCACCGCGGGGCACTTTTTCAAGAGACCCAGTACTTC. It translates to CASSHRGALFQETQYF.

This chain uses TRBV5-6 with TRBJ2-2; 9 positions match TRBD2. V trimming: 4 bases; J trimming: 2 bases; junction bases outside the gene matches: 3. This CDR3 has 15 residues. In germline, CDR1 is SGHDT, CDR2 YYEEEE. Here the CDR3 reads CASSPRGGNTGELFF. CDR3 DNA: TGTGCCAGCAGCCCGCGGGGGGGAAACACCGGGGAGCTGTTTTTT.

V usage is TRBV28 and J usage is TRBJ1-2; TRBD1 might be the D (5 bases). This CDR3 spans 14 amino acids. The ends were cut back, 2 bases at V and 4 bases at J, with 11 bases in the middle. Germline V gene data show CDR1 as MDHEN and CDR2 as SYDVKM. The CDR3 loop reads CASSLAQGTYGYTF. CDR3 DNA sequence: TGTGCCAGCAGTTTAGCTCAGGGAACCTATGGCTACACCTTC.

The rearrangement joins TRBV27 to TRBJ1-3; no clear D. Germline CDR1 and CDR2: MNHEY and SMNVEV (reference sequence). The CDR3 covers 15 residues. The ends were cut back, 5 bases at V and 1 base at J, with 12 bases in the middle. CDR3 sequence reads: CASSPQQLSGNTIYF. The DNA for the CDR3 is TGTGCCAGCAGTCCGCAACAGCTTTCTGGAAACACCATATATTTT.

This clone was detected only a few times. J is TRBJ2-3 and V is TRBV7-9, with a possible D match to TRBD1 (5 bases). Per germline, CDR1 SEHNR and CDR2 FQNEAQ (reference sequence). V shed 11 bases and J shed 2 bases, with 17 bases lying between them. There are 14 residues in the CDR3. The CDR3 sequence: CARQGGTTTDTQYF. CDR3 coding DNA: TGTGCCCGGCAGGGTGGTACCACCACAGATACGCAGTATTTT.

The chain employs TRBV11-2 and TRBJ2-5; 12 bases align to TRBD2. The germline V gene encodes CDR1 SGHAT and CDR2 FQNNGV. V gave up 5 bases and J gave up 5 bases; unmatched junction bases: 6. The CDR3 is 15 amino acids. This CDR3 is CASSPGTSGRETQYF. CDR3 nucleotides: TGTGCCAGCAGCCCCGGGACTAGCGGGCGGGAGACCCAGTACTTC.

Regarding this clone: The sample carries other DNA sequences with the same CDR3. The chain recombines TRBV27 with TRBJ2-6; 7 bases map to TRBD1. The V gene end was trimmed by 5 bases and the J gene end by 1 base; junction bases not matched to a gene: 2. This CDR3 contains 15 residues. Germline V gives CDR1 MNHEY, CDR2 SMNVEV (reference sequence). CDR3 nucleotides: TGTGCCAGCAGTCCCAGGGGGTCTGGGGCCAACGTCCTGACTTTC. Its protein product is CASSPRGSGANVLTF.

The rearrangement joins TRBV6-5 to TRBJ2-5; D gene unclear. The CDR3 is made up of 15 amino acids. V was cut by 0 bases and J by 6 bases, with 14 bases left in between. Germline V CDR1 and CDR2: MNHEY, SVGAGI. Here the CDR3 reads CASSYSMGSLQTQYF. The CDR3 DNA sequence: TGTGCCAGCAGTTACTCGATGGGTAGCTTACAGACCCAGTACTTC.

This chain connects TRBV5-4 to TRBJ1-5; D is undetermined. Germline V gene sequence: CDR1 SGHNT, CDR2 YYREEE (reference sequence). V was shortened by 1 base and J by 9 bases, with 8 bases between the two germline ends. The CDR3 extends over 12 amino acids. The CDR3 here is CASSLPGSPQHF. CDR3 DNA sequence: TGTGCCAGCAGCTTGCCCGGTTCGCCCCAGCATTTT.

This clone was seen a single time. The V call is TRBV5-8, the J call TRBJ1-2, with a weak D call TRBD1 (5 bases). This CDR3 has 15 residues. Germline V gene lookup returns CDR1 SGHTS and CDR2 YDEGEE. V gave up 1 base and J gave up 2 bases, with 12 bases separating them. CDR3 protein: CASSLPGWPNYGYTF. The CDR3 bases are TGTGCCAGCAGCTTGCCAGGGTGGCCCAACTATGGCTACACCTTC.

A single count supports this clone. The V call is TRBV27, the J call TRBJ1-6; 9 nucleotides match TRBD1. The junction had 12 bases not matched to a gene; V was cut back by 5 bases and J by 7 bases. CDR3 length equals 17 residues. Germline V gene data show CDR1 as MNHEY and CDR2 as SMNVEV (reference sequence). Here the CDR3 DNA reads TGTGCCAGCAGTCCGCGGACAGGGGTCACTCCAAATTCACCCCTCCACTTT. Its protein product is CASSPRTGVTPNSPLHF.

This clone showed up just once. The rearrangement uses TRBV7-2 and TRBJ1-5, with TRBD1 identical over 7 bases. Germline loops: CDR1 SGHTA, CDR2 FQGNSA. V trimming: 2 bases; J trimming: 4 bases; junction bases outside the gene matches: 2. The CDR3 contains 14 residues. CDR3 DNA sequence: TGTGCCAGCAGCTTAAGGACAGGTAATCAGCCCCAGCATTTT. Translating gives CASSLRTGNQPQHF.

The chain recombines TRBV6-5 with TRBJ1-1, with 9 bases identical to TRBD1. The J segment lost 11 bases and the V segment lost 2 bases, leaving 3 bases of the junction unmatched. This CDR3 is built from 12 residues. Germline V gene sequence: CDR1 MNHEY, CDR2 SVGAGI. The CDR3 nucleotides read TGTGCCAGCAGTTACGTCGGACAGGGGGCTTTCTTT. Protein sequence: CASSYVGQGAFF.

The V call is TRBV3-1 (or the pseudogene TRBV3-2), the J call TRBJ1-2; 9 bases fit TRBD1. Germline assignment: CDR1 LGHDT and CDR2 YNNKEL (reference sequence). This CDR3 has 15 residues. With V trimmed by 4 bases and J by 2 bases, 5 bases remained unmatched. This CDR3 is CASSLSGTGNYGYTF. The DNA of the CDR3 is TGTGCCAGCAGCCTATCCGGGACAGGGAACTATGGCTACACCTTC.

The chain has TRBV5-1 and TRBJ2-7, with 8 bases that match TRBD1. V lost 0 bases and J lost 2; bases outside the gene matches: 4. The CDR3 length is 15 residues. Per the germline V gene, CDR1 is SGHRS and CDR2 is YFSETQ. CDR3 coding DNA: TGCGCCAGCAGCTTGGTGGACAGGGATACCTACGAGCAGTACTTC. Protein sequence: CASSLVDRDTYEQYF.

Note on this clone: This same CDR3 is encoded by further DNA sequences in the sample. This chain joins TRBV11-2 and TRBJ2-3, with TRBD1 identical over 9 bases. The germline V gene has CDR1 SGHAT and CDR2 FQNNGV. J lost 5 bases, V lost 4 bases, and 7 bases had no gene match. The CDR3 has 15 amino acids. CDR3 protein: CASSSYRGRGDTQYF. The DNA for the CDR3 is TGTGCCAGCAGCTCCTACAGGGGGCGCGGAGATACGCAGTATTTT.

The gene calls are TRBV7-2 and TRBJ1-2; TRBD1 agrees at 7 bases. Germline trimming cut 4 bases from V and 4 bases from J; bases unmatched to any gene: 6. CDR1 is SGHTA, CDR2 FQGNSA, per germline. The CDR3 has 14 residues. CDR3 sequence (DNA): TGTGCCAGCAGCTCCTATCAGGGGGGCTATGGCTACACCTTC. Residues: CASSSYQGGYGYTF.

The chain links TRBV10-3 to TRBJ1-2; 7 bases match TRBD1. The CDR3 contains 13 residues. Germline V CDR1 and CDR2: ENHRY, SYGVKD. Losses at the gene ends were 5 bases for V and 6 bases for J; bases not matched to a gene: 6. CDR3 sequence reads: CAISITGAHGYTF. CDR3 coding DNA: TGTGCCATCAGTATTACAGGGGCCCATGGCTACACCTTC.

The chain couples TRBV5-1 to TRBJ2-1, with 10 positions matching TRBD2. Trimming cost V 2 bases and J 3 bases; bases outside gene matches: 2. Germline CDR1 reads SGHRS; CDR2 reads YFSETQ. The CDR3 is made up of 15 amino acids. The CDR3 region has the DNA TGCGCCAGCAGCTTTCCTAGCGGGGGCTACAATGAGCAGTTCTTC. Its translation: CASSFPSGGYNEQFF.

The chain combines TRBV18 with TRBJ2-7; 9 positions agree with TRBD2. The CDR3 totals 15 residues. Germline CDR1 KGHSH, CDR2 LQKENI. The junction had 4 bases not matched to a gene; V was cut back by 0 bases and J by 4 bases. CDR3 region: CASSPPSGRSYEQYF. CDR3 bases: TGTGCCAGCTCACCACCAAGCGGGAGGAGTTACGAGCAGTACTTC.

This clone turned up a few times. The chain links TRBV19 to TRBJ1-1; perhaps TRBD1 as D (6 bases). This CDR3 contains 15 residues. The germline V and J ends were trimmed by 6 bases and 1 base, with 15 bases remaining between them. CDR1 is LNHDA and CDR2 is SQIVND in the germline V gene (reference sequence). This chain's CDR3 is CASRPADSRNTEAFF. CDR3 bases: TGTGCCAGTAGACCGGCGGACAGCAGGAACACTGAAGCTTTCTTT.

V and J are TRBV7-2 and TRBJ2-1, with TRBD1 as a possible D gene (6 bases). Looked up from germline, CDR1 is SGHTA and CDR2 is FQGNSA. This CDR3 contains 15 residues. V dropped 8 bases and J dropped 1 base, with 15 bases sitting between them. CDR3 protein: CASGNRAGSYNEQFF. The CDR3, as DNA: TGTGCCAGCGGCAACAGGGCAGGTTCCTACAATGAGCAGTTCTTC.

J is TRBJ1-6 and V is TRBV27; D is unclear. Trimming cost V 5 bases and J 2 bases, with 10 bases left between them. The CDR3 has 15 residues. Germline lookup yields CDR1 MNHEY and CDR2 SMNVEV (reference sequence). Here the CDR3 reads CASSRESPYNSPLHF. DNA of the CDR3: TGTGCCAGCAGTAGGGAGTCCCCCTATAATTCACCCCTCCACTTT.

This chain links TRBV6-6 with TRBJ1-1; 11 bases match TRBD1. Per germline, CDR1 MNHNY and CDR2 SVGAGI (reference sequence). V gave up 6 bases and J gave up 5 bases; unmatched junction bases: 5. There are 14 residues in the CDR3. The CDR3 sequence is CASSWTGGGTEAFF. The DNA for the CDR3 is TGTGCCAGCAGCTGGACAGGGGGCGGAACTGAAGCTTTCTTT.

The V gene is TRBV6-1, the J gene TRBJ2-1; 9 nucleotides align to TRBD1. CDR1 is MNHNS, CDR2 SASEGT, per germline. After removal of 5 bases from V and 3 bases from J, the junction contained 5 bases not matched to a gene. This CDR3 spans 15 amino acids. The CDR3 loop reads CASSKKGQGYNEQFF. The CDR3 DNA follows: TGTGCCAGCAGTAAAAAGGGACAGGGCTACAATGAGCAGTTCTTC.

V is TRBV15 and J is TRBJ1-2; D possibly corresponds to TRBD1 (6 bases). Trimming pared 0 bases from V and 3 bases from J, leaving 14 bases between. The V gene's germline CDR1 is LNHNV and CDR2 YYDKDF (reference sequence). The CDR3 is 16 amino acids. This CDR3 reads CATSRDPRGNDYGYTF. CDR3 in DNA: TGTGCCACCAGCAGAGATCCTAGGGGGAACGACTATGGCTACACCTTC.

This rearrangement joins TRBV6-5 to TRBJ1-2; tentatively, D is TRBD1 (5 bases). The ends were cut back, 3 bases at V and 7 bases at J, with 18 bases in the middle. From germline, CDR1 is MNHEY and CDR2 SVGAGI. The CDR3 is 15 amino acids. Here the CDR3 DNA reads TGTGCCAGCAGTTATTCTTTAGGGCAGGGCGGTGGCTACACCTTC. Amino acid sequence: CASSYSLGQGGGYTF.

This chain uses TRBV5-4 with TRBJ2-7, with TRBD1 matching over 7 bases. The ends lost 4 bases at V and 5 bases at J; junction bases unmatched: 9. This CDR3 is 14 amino acids long. Germline V lookup: CDR1 SGHNT, CDR2 YYREEE (reference sequence). The CDR3 loop is CASSQTGTVNEQYF. CDR3 bases: TGTGCCAGCAGCCAGACAGGGACGGTCAACGAGCAGTACTTC.

The chain joins TRBV4-1 to TRBJ2-7, with 8 bases fitting TRBD2. Germline values: CDR1 MGHRA, CDR2 YSYEKL. J lost 2 bases, V lost 3 bases, and 18 bases had no gene match. The CDR3 has 19 amino acids. This CDR3 reads CASSHNYGEASGGTYEQYF. In DNA form, the CDR3 reads TGCGCCAGCAGCCACAATTACGGGGAAGCCAGCGGGGGTACCTACGAGCAGTACTTC.

The rearrangement uses TRBV11-3 and TRBJ2-1, with TRBD2 matching over 8 bases. Germline V gene sequence: CDR1 SGHNT, CDR2 YENEEA. V gave up 0 bases and J gave up 2 bases; unmatched junction bases: 12. CDR3 length: 19 residues. The CDR3 reads CASSLDLPLAGPTYNEQFF. CDR3 nucleotides: TGTGCCAGCAGCTTAGACCTCCCGTTAGCGGGACCAACCTACAATGAGCAGTTCTTC.